Below, one T cell receptor (beta chain) is given with its context. What it binds is not known. These data come from a study of shared clonotypes between healthy human individuals. Study at large: For every donor, three CD4 naive, three CD4 memory, two CD8 naive and one CD8 memory plates were used.

Some clones are missing from TCRdb's copy, which holds only in-frame ones; the method was immunoSEQ multiplex PCR. Seen here are approximately 700,000 clones, 73% observed once, and the top ten hold 1.5% to 2%. The study drew all its donors from Caucasian adults living in Nashville, Tennessee. Overall study findings and caveats: Shared clonotypes: about 5% naive CD4, about 3.3% naive CD8, 2.3% memory CD4, approximately 0.4% memory CD8.

The CDR3 has 16 amino acids. Germline CDR1 MDHEN, CDR2 SYDVKM. The germline V and J ends were trimmed by 5 bases and 0 bases, with 14 bases remaining between them. Material: memory CD4+ T cells sorted from blood. Subset indicated: CD45RA-negative fraction. The receptor was derived from a woman aged 25 to 39 in good health. The chain has TRBV28 and TRBJ2-4; the D is unclear. In nucleotides, the CDR3 is TGTGCCAGCAGTGATACGGTAAACCGAGCCAAAAACATTCAGTACTTC. This codes for CASSDTVNRAKNIQYF.